This T cell receptor beta chain was recovered during a study of T-cell reconstitution after alpha-beta-depleted transplantation in children. The CDR3 sequence is 16 residues long. The V gene's germline CDR1 is ENHRY and CDR2 SYGVKD. The V end lost 3 bases, the J end lost 0 bases, and 14 bases lay between the germline ends. The authors prepared the TCRbeta library with unique molecular identifiers. TCRdb reprocessed the PCR reads with MiXCR, giving one entry per CDR3 protein. The sample yields a few hundred thousand distinct CDR3 sequences, almost 10% seen once. The chain joins TRBV10-3 to TRBJ2-5, with D uncertain. The receptor's source is a human donor who donated a stem cell graft to a child with SCID. The sequencing here drew on PBMCs from the stem cell graft donor, taken from the stem cell graft. CDR3 coding DNA: TGTGCCATCAGTGAATCGGACGGAGCGTACCAAGAGACCCAGTACTTC. This translates into CAISESDGAYQETQYF.